These T cell receptor beta chains were read from a single sample in a study of cytomegalovirus exposure and HLA in healthy donors. The assay was immunoSEQ multiplex PCR, and TCRdb's table has in-frame clones only and misses some. The sample holds about 140,000 clones. The sample taken for sequencing was PBMCs. These receptor sequences come from a woman aged 18-29 years in good health and CMV-seronegative. The conserved cysteine and the conserved F or W are not part of the CDR3 here. Fields, in order: J gene, V gene, D gene, CDR3 protein. The D gene is left open where the match is weak.

j_gene: TRBJ2-7; v_gene: TRBV7-5; d_gene: -; CDR3aa: VRSLGTSGYEQY
j_gene: TRBJ1-5; v_gene: TRBV28; d_gene: -; CDR3aa: ASSLSGSNQPQH
j_gene: TRBJ1-1; v_gene: TRBV11-2; d_gene: -; CDR3aa: ASSLGGGGNTEAF
j_gene: TRBJ1-1; v_gene: TRBV6-1; d_gene: -; CDR3aa: ASGRTEAF
j_gene: TRBJ2-1; v_gene: TRBV6-1; d_gene: TRBD1; CDR3aa: ASSEAGTVYNEQF
j_gene: TRBJ2-3; v_gene: TRBV2; d_gene: -; CDR3aa: ASSESREWVQY
j_gene: TRBJ2-1; v_gene: TRBV9; d_gene: TRBD2; CDR3aa: ASGLAGVPYNEQF
j_gene: TRBJ2-3; v_gene: TRBV11-3; d_gene: -; CDR3aa: ASSLGYLDTQY
j_gene: TRBJ2-2; v_gene: TRBV2; d_gene: -; CDR3aa: ASSGTNTGELF
j_gene: TRBJ2-7; v_gene: TRBV6-6; d_gene: TRBD1; CDR3aa: ASSYLDRVNYEQY